This TCR beta chain was found in a study of cytomegalovirus exposure and HLA in healthy donors. Study observations and caveats: Further analysis was carried out later, and it showed several of the most significant clusters appearing linked to common viral pathogens.

As for this clone: Its antigen is undetermined.

The length of the CDR3 is 14 residues. Per germline, CDR1 MNHEY and CDR2 SMNVEV (reference sequence). V shed 7 bases, J shed 2 bases, and the junction held 2 bases outside the gene matches. The primer mix had 60 Vbeta and 13 Jbeta primers. Sequencing used immunoSEQ multiplex PCR; TCRdb keeps in-frame clones, though not all of them. The sample holds roughly 66,000 clones, 75% to 85% seen once. This TCR was recovered from a man aged 18 to 35 in good health and CMV-seropositive. The chain joins TRBV27 to TRBJ2-6; TRBD1 matches at 7 bases. Sequenced: PBMCs. DNA for the CDR3: TGTGCCAGCAAGACAGGGACTGGGGCCAACGTCCTGACTTTC. It specifies CASKTGTGANVLTF.